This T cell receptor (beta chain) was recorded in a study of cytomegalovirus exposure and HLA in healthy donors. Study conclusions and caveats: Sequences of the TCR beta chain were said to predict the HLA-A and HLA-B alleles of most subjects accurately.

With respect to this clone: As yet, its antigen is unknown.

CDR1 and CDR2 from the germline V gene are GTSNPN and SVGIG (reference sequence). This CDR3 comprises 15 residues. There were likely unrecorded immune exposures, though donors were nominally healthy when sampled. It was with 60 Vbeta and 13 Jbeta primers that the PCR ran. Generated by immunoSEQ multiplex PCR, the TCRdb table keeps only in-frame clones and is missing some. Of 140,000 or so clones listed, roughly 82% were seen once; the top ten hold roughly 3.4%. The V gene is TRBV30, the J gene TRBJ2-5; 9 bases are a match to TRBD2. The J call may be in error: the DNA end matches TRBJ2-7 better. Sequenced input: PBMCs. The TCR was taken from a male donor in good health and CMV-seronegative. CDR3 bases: TGTGCCTGGAGTGGCGGGAGGGCCCTGGGAGGCGAGCAGTACTTC. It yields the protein CAWSGGRALGGEQYF.